This T cell receptor beta chain came from a study of human T cells and chemical hapten exposure. This clonotype was detected many times. In germline, CDR1 is DFQATT, CDR2 SNEGSKA (reference sequence). The CDR3 consists of 15 residues. V gave up 6 bases and J gave up 0 bases, with 15 bases separating them. Time point in this sample: patch test 2, 6 weeks after DPC sensitization. This sample's treatment: therapeutic diphenylcyclopropenone sensitization with weekly scalp DPC. TCRdb re-analysed the RACE reads in MiXCR, keeping a single row per CDR3 protein. The sample includes some 88,000 distinct CDR3 sequences, 8% to 13% of them seen just once.

This receptor was identified in a man aged 40-49 years with alopecia areata. Some clones in this sample may be carry-over from other donors' samples. The material was whole blood, obtained in connection with sensitization to the hapten diphenylcyclopropenone (DPC). The genes are TRBV20-1 and TRBJ2-1; D uncertain. CDR3 DNA sequence: TGCAGTGCCGCCCTGCCCGGTCGCTCCTACAATGAGCAGTTCTTC. It specifies CSAALPGRSYNEQFF.